This T cell receptor beta chain stems from a study of T cells after yellow fever vaccination. TCRdb processed the 5' RACE reads anew with MiXCR; each CDR3 protein has one entry. The repertoire holds roughly 400,000 distinct CDR3 sequences, with 18% as singletons. Study outcomes and limitations: Clones from primary vaccination mostly reappeared after the booster (around 96% CD4, approximately 86% CD8). It was the secondary response that reached its peak faster, day 5 versus 15, but it was weaker. CD4 and CD8 compartments shared a small share of clonotypes.

This clonotype was seen a few times. Its specificity is not known. The germline V gene has CDR1 SGHVS and CDR2 FNYEAQ. V lost 5 bases to trimming and J lost 1 base; unmatched junction nucleotides: 7. The length of the CDR3 is 16 residues. This chain uses TRBV7-6 with TRBJ1-1; 10 bases line up with TRBD1. The sequencing used PBMCs, collected before the yellow fever booster vaccination. This TCR derives from a man aged 18 to 30 who received the YFV17D yellow fever vaccine. The CDR3 nucleotides are TGTGCCAGCAGCCAGTGGGACAGGGGCCGGAACACTGAAGCTTTCTTT. Its protein product is CASSQWDRGRNTEAFF. The entire variable domain, with the rest obtained from reference TRBV7-6 and TRBJ1-1, is as follows: GAGVSQSPRYKVTKRGQDVALRCDPISGHVSLYWYRQALGQGPEFLTYFNYEAQQDKSGLPNDRFSAERPEGSISTLTIQRTEQRDSAMYRCASSQWDRGRNTEAFFGQGTRLTVV.